This T cell receptor (beta chain) was recovered during a study of Graves' ophthalmopathy and Graves' hyperthyroidism. Study as a whole: No progression to ophthalmopathy over 18 months defined stable hyperthyroidism.

For repertoire sequencing, the TCR beta CDR3 regions were amplified from RNA transcripts. The authors performed first-round RT-PCR with HTBI primers and then a second-round multiplex PCR. TCRdb independently ran MiXCR on the multiplex PCR reads; one entry per CDR3 protein. The sample contains 450,000 to 600,000 distinct CDR3 sequences, less than 45% of which appear only once. Findings and limits, study-wide: Most expanded thyroid clonotypes above 0.001 frequency also appeared in blood.

The CDR3 consists of 18 residues. Germline assignment: CDR1 WNHNN and CDR2 SYGVQD (reference sequence). The V and J ends lost 0 bases and 6 bases respectively, with 23 bases between them. This clonotype was seen repeatedly, ten times or more. Its antigen is unidentified. The material sequenced was peripheral blood or thyroid tissue (not recorded which). The TCR originated in an adult man with Graves' hyperthyroidism. This chain links TRBV10-1 with TRBJ1-1; unclear D gene. CDR3 nucleotides: TGCGCCAGCAGTGAGTCGCGAGGCAGCGGGCGGGGAAACCCTGAAGCTTTCTTT. Translation: CASSESRGSGRGNPEAFF.